Here is one T cell receptor beta chain with its context. TCRdb reprocessed the RT-PCR reads via MiXCR and lists one record per CDR3 protein. Counted here are more than 600,000 distinct CDR3 sequences, approximately 14% occurring once; the ten biggest clones make up 3.6%. Trimming removed 4 bases from V and 0 bases from J; junction bases left unmatched: 6. The germline gives CDR1 SGHRS, CDR2 YFSETQ. The length of the CDR3 is 16 residues. The chain recombines TRBV5-1 with TRBJ2-3; 9 bases agree with TRBD1. The specimen sequenced was memory CD4+ T cells from blood. The receptor was isolated from a female donor in good health, serving as a healthy control. The CDR3 sequence: CASSIRTGASTDTQYF. CDR3 nucleotides: TGCGCCAGCAGCATTAGGACAGGGGCTAGCACAGATACGCAGTATTTT.